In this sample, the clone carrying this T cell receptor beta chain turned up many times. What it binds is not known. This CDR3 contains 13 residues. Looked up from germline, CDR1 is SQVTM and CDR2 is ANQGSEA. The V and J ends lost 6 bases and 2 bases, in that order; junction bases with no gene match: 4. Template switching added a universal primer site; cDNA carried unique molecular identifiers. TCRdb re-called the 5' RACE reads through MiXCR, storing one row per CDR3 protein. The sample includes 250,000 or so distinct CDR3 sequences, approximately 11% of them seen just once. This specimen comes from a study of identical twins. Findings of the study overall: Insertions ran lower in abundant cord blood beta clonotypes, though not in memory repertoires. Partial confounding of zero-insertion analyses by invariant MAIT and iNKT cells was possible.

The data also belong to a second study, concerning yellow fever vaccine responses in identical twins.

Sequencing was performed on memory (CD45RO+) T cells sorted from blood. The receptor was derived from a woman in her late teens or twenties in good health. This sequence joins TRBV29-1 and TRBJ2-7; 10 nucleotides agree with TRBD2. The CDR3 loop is CSVALAGAYEQYF. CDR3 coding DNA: TGCAGCGTAGCGCTAGCGGGAGCCTACGAGCAGTACTTC.